This TCR beta chain was retrieved from a study of beta chain features in type 1 diabetes. Purity exceeding 95% was reached by all sorted populations. Reverse transcription of all isolated RNA meant that expressed TCRB transcripts were sequenced. Some clones are missing from TCRdb's copy, which holds only in-frame ones; the method was immunoSEQ multiplex PCR. Among hundreds of thousands of clones listed, 9.3% were seen once. Overall study findings and caveats: Shortening of TCRB CDR3s, moderate but significant, appeared in all four CD4+ subsets of Type 1 diabetes patients. In the patient group, naive, central memory and Treg TCRB repertoires seemed more alike than in the healthy donor group.

The V gene's germline CDR1 is SGHVS and CDR2 FQNEAQ. The CDR3 is 13 amino acids. V dropped 3 bases and J dropped 0 bases, with 3 bases sitting between them. This clone was seen a handful of times. Antigen unknown. The chain carries TRBV7-8 and TRBJ1-5; the D is unclear. Sequenced: central memory CD4+ T cells from blood. The clonotype was recovered from a man aged 25-45 years with type 1 diabetes. The CDR3 DNA reads TGTGCCAGCAGCTTCACTAGCAATCAGCCCCAGCATTTT. Translation: CASSFTSNQPQHF.